This T cell receptor beta chain appears in the sequencing data of a study of T cells in Graves' hyperthyroidism and ophthalmopathy. Study context: Prior to any treatment, at the point of initial diagnosis, peripheral blood was collected.

Germline V lookup: CDR1 MGHRA, CDR2 YSYEKL. CDR3 length equals 17 residues. V was trimmed by 3 bases and J by 8 bases, leaving 25 bases between them. RNA transcripts were the template for amplifying TCR beta CDR3 regions. In the first-round RT-PCR of the TCR CDR3, the HTBI primer set was used. TCRdb re-derived calls from the multiplex PCR reads in MiXCR, one entry per CDR3 protein. The repertoire has around 300,000 distinct CDR3 sequences, roughly an eighth of them found once; the top ten carry roughly 7.9%. Comments on this clonotype: Its antigen is as yet unknown.

Points from the study as a whole: Expanded thyroid clonotypes (above 0.001) were mostly also found in blood.

This clonotype was obtained from a woman between 40 and 50 years old with Graves' hyperthyroidism. This chain joins TRBV4-1 and TRBJ1-2, with D possibly TRBD1 on 5 matching bases. Sequencing used blood. The CDR3 protein is CASSQLPGLRLLRGYTF. The DNA for the CDR3 is TGCGCCAGCAGCCAGCTACCGGGACTCCGACTACTTAGGGGCTACACCTTC.